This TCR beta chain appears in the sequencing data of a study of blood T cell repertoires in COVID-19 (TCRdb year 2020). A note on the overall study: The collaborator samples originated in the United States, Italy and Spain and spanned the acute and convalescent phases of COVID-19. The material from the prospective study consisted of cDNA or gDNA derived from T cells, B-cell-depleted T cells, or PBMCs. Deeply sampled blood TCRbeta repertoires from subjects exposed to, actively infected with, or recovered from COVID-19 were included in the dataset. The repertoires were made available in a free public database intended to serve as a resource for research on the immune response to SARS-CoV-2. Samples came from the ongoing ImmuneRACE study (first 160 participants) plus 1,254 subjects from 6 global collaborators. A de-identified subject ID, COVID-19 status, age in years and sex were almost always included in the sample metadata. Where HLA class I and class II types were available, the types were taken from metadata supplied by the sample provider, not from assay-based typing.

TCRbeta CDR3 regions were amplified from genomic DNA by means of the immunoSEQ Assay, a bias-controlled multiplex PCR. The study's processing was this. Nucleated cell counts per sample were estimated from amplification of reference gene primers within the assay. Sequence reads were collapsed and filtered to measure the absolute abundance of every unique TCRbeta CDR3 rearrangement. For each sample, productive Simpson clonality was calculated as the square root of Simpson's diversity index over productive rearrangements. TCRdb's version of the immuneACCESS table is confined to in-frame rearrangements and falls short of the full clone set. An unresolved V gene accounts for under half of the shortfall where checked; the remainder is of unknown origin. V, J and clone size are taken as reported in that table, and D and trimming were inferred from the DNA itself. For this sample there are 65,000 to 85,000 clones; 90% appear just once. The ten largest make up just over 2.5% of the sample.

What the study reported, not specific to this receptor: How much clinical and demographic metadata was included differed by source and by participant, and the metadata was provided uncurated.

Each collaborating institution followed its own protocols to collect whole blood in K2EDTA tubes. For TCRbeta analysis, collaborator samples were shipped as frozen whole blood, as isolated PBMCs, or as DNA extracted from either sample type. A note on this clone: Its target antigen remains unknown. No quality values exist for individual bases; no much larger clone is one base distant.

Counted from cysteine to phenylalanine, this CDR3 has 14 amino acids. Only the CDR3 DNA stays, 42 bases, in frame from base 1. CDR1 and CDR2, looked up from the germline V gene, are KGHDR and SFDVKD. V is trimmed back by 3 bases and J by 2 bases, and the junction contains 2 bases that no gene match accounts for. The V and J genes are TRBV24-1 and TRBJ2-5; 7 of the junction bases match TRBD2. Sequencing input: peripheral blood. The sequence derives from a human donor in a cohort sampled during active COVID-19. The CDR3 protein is CATSDLAEQETQYF. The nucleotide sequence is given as TGTGCCACCAGTGATCTAGCGGAGCAAGAGACCCAGTACTTC.